This TCR beta chain was captured by sequencing in a study of cytomegalovirus exposure and HLA in healthy donors. On the study more broadly: HLA-typed donors were the source of approximately 85 million unique TCRs, which an early data release held.

This CDR3 has 14 amino acids. The V gene's germline CDR1 is SGHRS and CDR2 YFSETQ. Trimming took 0 bases from V and 1 from J, leaving 7 bases between them. The PCR was carried out with 60 Vbeta primers and 13 Jbeta primers. Assay: immunoSEQ multiplex PCR; the TCRdb copy retains only in-frame clones and omits some. The table includes under 200,000 clones, approximately 77% detected once. This clone has a handful of counts. This clonotype was sampled from a male donor in good health and CMV-seropositive. The chain combines TRBV5-1 with TRBJ1-1; no firm D call. Sequenced sample: PBMCs. Written as DNA, the CDR3 is TGCGCCAGCAGCTTGGTAGTTTCGAACACTGAAGCTTTCTTT. This gives the protein CASSLVVSNTEAFF.